Each of the 29 T cell receptor beta chains below was sequenced from the same sample in a study of technical replicates of blood from several donors. Method: immunoSEQ multiplex PCR; TCRdb's copy keeps in-frame clones and lacks some. The sample lists about 82,000 clones; roughly 94% were seen once. The sample taken for sequencing was T cells isolated from PBMCs. These receptors were obtained from a human donor in good health.

The chain couples TRBV19 to TRBJ1-1; D is uncertain. Germline V lookup: CDR1 LNHDA, CDR2 SQIVND (reference sequence). This CDR3 contains 11 residues. V lost 7 bases and J 11 bases, leaving 14 bases between the germline ends. This chain's CDR3 is CASTAGRRAFF. CDR3 bases: TGTGCCAGTACCGCGGGTCGCCGGGCTTTCTTT.

The chain joins TRBV27 to TRBJ1-2; tentatively, D is TRBD1 (5 bases). Trimming took off 5 bases at V and 3 bases at J, with 16 bases between the two ends. This CDR3 is built from 15 residues. Germline CDR1 MNHEY, CDR2 SMNVEV (reference sequence). CDR3 bases: TGTGCCAGCAGTCCCCGGGGAGGGGTGTACTATGGCTACACCTTC. Translating it yields CASSPRGGVYYGYTF.

The chain links TRBV14 to TRBJ2-1, with D uncertain. The CDR3 has 16 amino acids. CDR1 and CDR2 from the germline V gene are SGHDN and FVKESK. Trimming removed 0 bases from V and 0 bases from J, with 9 bases in between. CDR3 nucleotide sequence: TGTGCCAGCAGCCAAGACGGGTGGAGCTCCTACAATGAGCAGTTCTTC. Residues: CASSQDGWSSYNEQFF. Full variable domain (rest looked up from reference TRBV14 and TRBJ2-1): EAGVTQFPSHSVIEKGQTVTLRCDPISGHDNLYWYRRVMGKEIKFLLHFVKESKQDESGMPNNRFLAERTGGTYSTLKVQPAELEDSGVYFCASSQDGWSSYNEQFFGPGTRLTVL.

In DNA, the CDR3 is TGCGCCAGCAGCCCTCTCCCGTTACGGAGGCCAGATACGCAGTATTTT. Amino acids: CASSPLPLRRPDTQYF. The J gene is TRBJ2-3, the V gene TRBV5-1; a weak D match, TRBD2 (5 bases). Trimming pared 4 bases from V and 4 bases from J, leaving 19 bases between. CDR1 and CDR2 (germline): SGHRS, YFSETQ. There are 16 residues in the CDR3.

This clone has just one count. V and J are TRBV5-1 and TRBJ2-3; D unresolved. The length of the CDR3 is 11 residues. V was cut by 5 bases and J by 8 bases, with 9 bases left in between. Germline loops: CDR1 SGHRS, CDR2 YFSETQ. CDR3 coding DNA: TGCGCCAGCAGTTATTCCGGTACGCAGTATTTT. It encodes CASSYSGTQYF.

This clone was detected once. This chain joins TRBV6-4 and TRBJ1-3, with TRBD1 matching 10 bases. The CDR3 consists of 17 residues. CDR1 is MRHNA and CDR2 is SNTAGT in the germline V gene. Trimming took 10 bases from V and 0 from J; bases not matched to a gene: 12. The chain's CDR3 is CANPRDRGYDSGNTIYF. CDR3 bases: TGTGCCAACCCCCGGGACAGGGGTTACGACTCTGGAAACACCATATATTTT.

The rearrangement links TRBV29-1 to TRBJ2-7; 7 bases match TRBD2. CDR3 length: 13 amino acids. V lost 7 bases and J lost 8; bases outside the gene matches: 14. The germline gives CDR1 SQVTM, CDR2 ANQGSEA. CDR3 region: CSASHSGVSQQYF. Written as DNA, the CDR3 is TGCAGCGCTTCGCACAGCGGGGTATCGCAGCAGTACTTC.

DNA of the CDR3: TGTGCCAGCAGAATACTTGGGGGGGTCGGAAACACCATATATTTT. This gives the protein CASRILGGVGNTIYF. The rearrangement links TRBV7-9 to TRBJ1-3; TRBD1 might be the D (5 bases). V lost 6 bases, J lost 4 bases, and 16 bases lay in between. This CDR3 is built from 15 residues. Germline CDR1 reads SEHNR; CDR2 reads FQNEAQ (reference sequence).

Here the CDR3 DNA reads TGTGCCAGCAGCGACAGGGTTGGGGAGACCCAGTACTTC. Translating gives CASSDRVGETQYF. The V and J genes are TRBV6-5 and TRBJ2-5; 7 bases are a match to TRBD1. Germline values: CDR1 MNHEY, CDR2 SVGAGI. The CDR3 is made up of 13 amino acids. V trimming: 6 bases; J trimming: 5 bases; junction bases outside the gene matches: 6.

J is TRBJ2-7 and V is TRBV21-1; the table gives TRBD2 as D, unverified against the DNA. TRBV21-1 is a pseudogene segment. This CDR3 is 14 amino acids long. In DNA, the CDR3 is TGTGCCAGCAGCAACGCGGGAGAGATCGACGAGCAGTACTTC. Residues: CASSNAGEIDEQYF.

This chain uses TRBV11-2 with TRBJ2-3, with TRBD2 matching over 7 bases. The CDR3 contains 15 residues. Germline trimming cut 5 bases from V and 2 bases from J; bases unmatched to any gene: 7. Germline V CDR1 and CDR2: SGHAT, FQNNGV. DNA of the CDR3: TGTGCCAGCAGCGCTACTAGCGTCATCACAGATACGCAGTATTTT. Its protein is CASSATSVITDTQYF. Full variable domain (missing parts from reference TRBV11-2 and TRBJ2-3): EAGVAQSPRYKIIEKRQSVAFWCNPISGHATLYWYQQILGQGPKLLIQFQNNGVVDDSQLPKDRFSAERLKGVDSTLKIQPAKLEDSAVYLCASSATSVITDTQYFGPGTRLTVL.

Points on this clone: Different DNA sequences within this sample yield the same CDR3. CDR3 sequence reads: CASSLVGQGYEQYF. CDR3 DNA sequence: TGCGCCAGCAGCTTGGTGGGACAGGGCTACGAGCAGTACTTC. The chain couples TRBV5-1 to TRBJ2-7, with 9 bases fitting TRBD1. The CDR3 loop spans 14 amino acids. V gave up 0 bases and J gave up 3 bases; unmatched junction bases: 1. Germline V gene data show CDR1 as SGHRS and CDR2 as YFSETQ. Full variable domain (missing parts from reference TRBV5-1 and TRBJ2-7): KAGVTQTPRYLIKTRGQQVTLSCSPISGHRSVSWYQQTPGQGLQFLFEYFSETQRNKGNFPGRFSGRQFSNSRSEMNVSTLELGDSALYLCASSLVGQGYEQYFGPGTRLTVT.

The chain combines TRBV19 with TRBJ1-4; D uncertain. The germline gives CDR1 LNHDA, CDR2 SQIVND (reference sequence). There are 14 residues in the CDR3. The V and J ends lost 6 bases and 5 bases respectively, with 13 bases between them. CDR3 in DNA: TGTGCCAGTAGCAATCGGGCGGGGAATGAAAAACTGTTTTTT. Its translation: CASSNRAGNEKLFF. The variable domain in full, with the rest retrieved from reference TRBV19 and TRBJ1-4, is DGGITQSPKYLFRKEGQNVTLSCEQNLNHDAMYWYRQDPGQGLRLIYYSQIVNDFQKGDIAEGYSVSREKKESFPLTVTSAQKNPTAFYLCASSNRAGNEKLFFGSGTQLSVL.

The chain has TRBV5-4 and TRBJ2-3; D is possibly TRBD2 (5 bases). In germline, CDR1 is SGHNT, CDR2 YYREEE (reference sequence). V was clipped by 4 bases and J by 3 bases, with 12 bases between them. This CDR3 has 14 amino acids. In DNA form, the CDR3 reads TGTGCCAGCAGCCCTCCCCGGGGTACAGATACGCAGTATTTT. This encodes CASSPPRGTDTQYF.

Comments on this clone: The same CDR3 is also encoded by other DNA sequences in this sample. The chain links TRBV10-3 to TRBJ2-7; the D is unclear. Trimming removed 2 bases at V and 2 bases at J, with 7 bases between. Germline values: CDR1 ENHRY, CDR2 SYGVKD. The CDR3 runs 13 residues. CDR3 DNA: TGTGCCATCAGTGAGGGCGGTACCTACGAGCAGTACTTC. This gives the protein CAISEGGTYEQYF.

This chain links TRBV7-9 with TRBJ1-1; D uncertain. The CDR3 spans 15 residues. Trimming stripped 6 bases from V and 1 base from J, with 15 bases between. The germline V gene has CDR1 SEHNR and CDR2 FQNEAQ (reference sequence). DNA for the CDR3: TGTGCCAGCAGTCTCCCCCCGAGAGGGAACACTGAAGCTTTCTTT. The encoded protein is CASSLPPRGNTEAFF.

This rearrangement joins TRBV27 to TRBJ1-4; D is unclear. V lost 5 bases and J 0 bases, leaving 16 bases between the germline ends. CDR1 and CDR2 (germline): MNHEY, SMNVEV (reference sequence). This CDR3 is 17 amino acids long. CDR3 amino acids: CASSPSYALATNEKLFF. The CDR3 DNA follows: TGTGCCAGCAGTCCCTCTTACGCGCTTGCAACTAATGAAAAACTGTTTTTT. Complete variable domain (other parts from reference TRBV27 and TRBJ1-4): EAQVTQNPRYLITVTGKKLTVTCSQNMNHEYMSWYRQDPGLGLRQIYYSMNVEVTDKGDVPEGYKVSRKEKRNFPLILESPSPNQTSLYFCASSPSYALATNEKLFFGSGTQLSVL.

The J gene is TRBJ1-2, the V gene TRBV2; TRBD1 aligns across 10 bases. V shed 8 bases, J shed 5 bases, and the junction held 11 bases outside the gene matches. The CDR3 spans 15 residues. Germline V gives CDR1 SNHLY, CDR2 FYNNEI. The DNA of the CDR3 is TGTGCCAGCGGGGGACAGGGGACCATGGGGTATGGCTACACCTTC. It translates to CASGGQGTMGYGYTF.

The V gene is TRBV27, the J gene TRBJ2-7; perhaps TRBD2 as D (6 bases). Per the germline V gene, CDR1 is MNHEY and CDR2 is SMNVEV (reference sequence). This CDR3 contains 11 residues. V was clipped by 5 bases and J by 6 bases, with 8 bases between them. CDR3 sequence reads: CASSGGSEQYF. DNA of the CDR3: TGTGCCAGCAGTGGGGGGTCCGAGCAGTACTTC.

In this sample, this clone turned up once. CDR3 nucleotides: TGCGCCAGCAGCTCCGGACTAGCGGGAGCGGGTGGTACAGATACGCAGTATTTT. Translating gives CASSSGLAGAGGTDTQYF. The V and J genes are TRBV5-1 and TRBJ2-3; 13 bases are a match to TRBD2. The CDR3 spans 18 residues. Germline V gene lookup returns CDR1 SGHRS and CDR2 YFSETQ. V lost 3 bases to trimming and J lost 3 bases; unmatched junction nucleotides: 10.

V usage is TRBV4-1 and J usage is TRBJ1-5; D call uncertain. Trimming left V 0 bases short and J 6 bases short, with 6 bases between. CDR3 length: 13 amino acids. Germline V lookup: CDR1 MGHRA, CDR2 YSYEKL. CDR3 sequence: CASSQDLSQPQHF. For the CDR3, the DNA is TGCGCCAGCAGCCAAGATCTGTCTCAGCCCCAGCATTTT.

The chain is built from TRBV7-3 and TRBJ1-3, with TRBD1 matching 7 bases. The germline CDR1 and CDR2 sequences are SGHTA and FQGTGA. The CDR3 is 14 residues long. The V segment lost 6 bases and the J segment 3 bases; nucleotides outside the gene matches: 5. The CDR3 DNA reads as TGTGCCAGCAGTAGGGGGCCTAGTGGAAACACCATATATTTT. Translated, it gives CASSRGPSGNTIYF. Complete variable domain (other parts from reference TRBV7-3 and TRBJ1-3): GAGVSQTPSNKVTEKGKYVELRCDPISGHTALYWYRQSLGQGPEFLIYFQGTGAADDSGLPNDRFFAVRPEGSVSTLKIQRTERGDSAVYLCASSRGPSGNTIYFGEGSWLTVV.

The chain joins TRBV29-1 to TRBJ2-7, with 8 bases identical to TRBD1. V lost 4 bases and J lost 3; bases outside the gene matches: 2. There are 12 residues in the CDR3. CDR1 is SQVTM, CDR2 ANQGSEA, per germline. The CDR3 spells CSVVTGDYEQYF. CDR3 nucleotides: TGCAGCGTTGTGACAGGGGACTACGAGCAGTACTTC.

The chain carries TRBV2 and TRBJ2-1; 9 nucleotides match TRBD1. V shed 7 bases and J 6 bases; nucleotides not matched to a gene: 4. Germline CDR1 reads SNHLY; CDR2 reads FYNNEI. This CDR3 is built from 13 residues. In DNA, the CDR3 is TGTGCCAGCAAACAGGGGGCCGGCAATGAGCAGTTCTTC. It translates to CASKQGAGNEQFF. Supplemented by reference TRBV2 and TRBJ2-1, the full variable domain reads EPEVTQTPSHQVTQMGQEVILRCVPISNHLYFYWYRQILGQKVEFLVSFYNNEISEKSEIFDDQFSVERPDGSNFTLKIRSTKLEDSAMYFCASKQGAGNEQFFGPGTRLTVL.

The rearrangement uses TRBV9 and TRBJ2-1; D ambiguous. CDR1 SGDLS and CDR2 YYNGEE come from the germline V gene. There are 11 residues in the CDR3. V lost 7 bases and J lost 3, with 5 bases in between. CDR3 sequence: CASASYNEQFF. CDR3 nucleotides: TGTGCCAGCGCTAGCTACAATGAGCAGTTCTTC.

This clone was recorded once. Other DNA sequences within the sample encode an identical CDR3. CDR3 loop: CASSPQNTEAFF. The DNA of the CDR3 is TGTGCCAGCTCACCCCAAAATACTGAAGCTTTCTTT. The gene calls are TRBV18 and TRBJ1-1, with D unresolved. This CDR3 contains 12 residues. The V and J ends lost 3 bases and 5 bases respectively, with 7 bases between them. Germline loops: CDR1 KGHSH, CDR2 LQKENI.

The chain has TRBV13 and TRBJ2-1; 7 bases fit TRBD1. The CDR3 is made up of 13 amino acids. V was clipped by 5 bases and J by 8 bases; unmatched bases: 6. CDR1 is PRHDT and CDR2 is FYEKMQ in the germline V gene (reference sequence). CDR3 in amino acids: CASSIDRAHEQFF. The CDR3 DNA reads as TGTGCCAGCAGCATAGACAGGGCTCATGAGCAGTTCTTC. Full variable domain (missing parts from reference TRBV13 and TRBJ2-1): AAGVIQSPRHLIKEKRETATLKCYPIPRHDTVYWYQQGPGQDPQFLISFYEKMQSDKGSIPDRFSAQQFSDYHSELNMSSLELGDSALYFCASSIDRAHEQFFGPGTRLTVL.

The chain employs TRBV30 and TRBJ2-7; D not certain. This CDR3 comprises 10 residues. Per germline, CDR1 GTSNPN and CDR2 SVGIG (reference sequence). V shed 8 bases and J shed 5 bases, with 10 bases lying between them. For the CDR3, the DNA is TGTGCCCTGGAGTCGAACGAGCAGTACTTC. Its protein product is CALESNEQYF.

V and J are TRBV5-1 and TRBJ2-1, with 8 bases aligning to TRBD2. Germline trimming cut 4 bases from V and 5 bases from J; bases unmatched to any gene: 8. Germline V gene sequence: CDR1 SGHRS, CDR2 YFSETQ. This CDR3 has 15 residues. The CDR3 bases are TGCGCCAGCAGCCCGAGCGGGAGTCTCGACAATGAGCAGTTCTTC. This codes for CASSPSGSLDNEQFF.